These 17 T cell receptor beta chains came from one sample sequenced in a study of beta chain features in type 1 diabetes. Study findings and constraints: Within each of all four CD4+ subsets, Type 1 diabetes patients had TCRB CDR3s that were moderately but significantly shorter.

Expressed TCRB transcripts were sequenced, since all the RNA that had been isolated was reverse transcribed. Assay: immunoSEQ multiplex PCR; the TCRdb copy retains only in-frame clones and omits some. This table has under 300,000 clones, more than 15% appearing once. Their antigens remain unidentified. The sequenced sample consisted of naive CD4+ T cells from blood. The receptors come from a man aged 30 to 45 with type 1 diabetes.

The rearrangement uses TRBV14 and TRBJ2-4; 8 nucleotides match TRBD2. CDR3 length equals 17 residues. With 2 bases clipped from V and 1 base from J, the junction kept 7 bases outside the gene matches. Germline V gene data show CDR1 as SGHDN and CDR2 as FVKESK. CDR3 bases: TGTGCCAGCAGCCAAAGGAAAGCGGGAGCGGCCAAAAACATTCAGTACTTC. Translated, it gives CASSQRKAGAAKNIQYF. Full variable domain (rest looked up from reference TRBV14 and TRBJ2-4): EAGVTQFPSHSVIEKGQTVTLRCDPISGHDNLYWYRRVMGKEIKFLLHFVKESKQDESGMPNNRFLAERTGGTYSTLKVQPAELEDSGVYFCASSQRKAGAAKNIQYFGAGTRLSVL.

V usage is TRBV4-1 and J usage is TRBJ2-5; TRBD2 might be the D (6 bases). Trimming pared 4 bases from V and 5 bases from J, leaving 11 bases between. The V gene's germline CDR1 is MGHRA and CDR2 YSYEKL. CDR3 length equals 13 residues. CDR3 coding DNA: TGCGCCAGCAGCCCGGGACTTTTGGAGACCCAGTACTTC. As protein: CASSPGLLETQYF.

This clone was detected only a few times. CDR3 sequence reads: CATSREEGSGYTF. The CDR3 coding sequence is TGTGCCACCAGCAGAGAGGAAGGTAGTGGCTACACCTTC. The chain links TRBV15 to TRBJ1-2; D remains ambiguous. Trimming removed 0 bases from V and 7 bases from J, with 9 bases in between. Germline loops: CDR1 LNHNV, CDR2 YYDKDF (reference sequence). The CDR3 sequence is 13 residues long.

This clone was recorded a few times. V is TRBV21-1 and J is TRBJ2-7; the table assigns TRBD1, which was not confirmed against the DNA. TRBV21-1 is described as a pseudogene. The CDR3 loop spans 16 amino acids. The CDR3 DNA reads TGTGCCAGCAGCTTGGGACAGGAATTGGTAGTCTACGAGCAGTACTTC. It translates to CASSLGQELVVYEQYF.

The rearrangement uses TRBV4-1 and TRBJ1-2, with TRBD1 matching over 11 bases. Germline CDR1 and CDR2: MGHRA and YSYEKL. This CDR3 comprises 16 residues. Unmatched junction bases numbered 11, after V lost 3 bases and J lost 8 bases. In nucleotides, the CDR3 is TGCGCCAGCAGCCAGGCCGTTGGACAGGGGGCACGGGGCTACACCTTC. Encoded protein: CASSQAVGQGARGYTF.

The V and J genes are TRBV6-5 and TRBJ2-1; D ambiguous. V shed 2 bases and J shed 4 bases, with 6 bases lying between them. This CDR3 is built from 13 residues. CDR1 and CDR2 from the germline V gene are MNHEY and SVGAGI. The CDR3 sequence: CASSYERYNEQFF. The CDR3 DNA sequence: TGTGCCAGCAGTTACGAGAGGTACAATGAGCAGTTCTTC.

This clone was observed a few times. V and J are TRBV5-1 and TRBJ2-3; D might be TRBD1 (6 bases). Germline assignment: CDR1 SGHRS and CDR2 YFSETQ. The CDR3 sequence is 17 residues long. Trimming took off 1 base at V and 1 base at J, with 16 bases between the two ends. CDR3 sequence: CASSLTYLGARTDTQYF. CDR3 coding DNA: TGCGCCAGCAGCTTGACTTACTTGGGGGCCCGCACAGATACGCAGTATTTT.

This chain connects TRBV9 to TRBJ2-5, with D perhaps TRBD1 (5 bases). From germline, CDR1 is SGDLS and CDR2 YYNGEE. CDR3 length equals 14 residues. With 0 bases removed from V and 5 bases from J, the gap between germline ends came to 11 bases. CDR3 sequence: CASSVARGWETQYF. The CDR3, as DNA: TGTGCCAGCAGCGTAGCTAGGGGCTGGGAGACCCAGTACTTC. The full variable domain, with the rest looked up from reference TRBV9 and TRBJ2-5, is DSGVTQTPKHLITATGQRVTLRCSPRSGDLSVYWYQQSLDQGLQFLIQYYNGEERAKGNILERFSAQQFPDLHSELNLSSLELGDSALYFCASSVARGWETQYFGPGTRLLVL.

This chain connects TRBV28 to TRBJ2-3; D is ambiguous. Looked up from germline, CDR1 is MDHEN and CDR2 is SYDVKM. CDR3 length: 12 amino acids. V dropped 6 bases and J dropped 2 bases, with 6 bases sitting between them. The CDR3 DNA follows: TGTGCCAGCAGCGGATCCACAGATACGCAGTATTTT. Amino acids: CASSGSTDTQYF.

The chain recombines TRBV29-1 with TRBJ2-3; 11 nucleotides align to TRBD2. The CDR3 is made up of 15 amino acids. Germline CDR1 SQVTM, CDR2 ANQGSEA. J gave up 4 bases and V 5 bases, and 8 bases lay outside the gene matches. This chain's CDR3 is CSVRLAGGPSDTQYF. The CDR3, as DNA: TGCAGCGTTCGATTAGCGGGAGGGCCCTCAGATACGCAGTATTTT.

The rearrangement links TRBV6-4 to TRBJ2-2; a possible D gene is TRBD2 (6 bases). Germline assignment: CDR1 MRHNA and CDR2 SNTAGT. This CDR3 is 15 amino acids long. The V gene lost 2 bases and the J gene lost 0 bases, with 7 bases spanning the gap. The chain's CDR3 is CASSDGGTNTGELFF. The CDR3 nucleotides read TGTGCCAGCAGTGACGGCGGGACGAACACCGGGGAGCTGTTTTTT.

This clone has more than one count but fewer than ten. The chain is built from TRBV30 and TRBJ2-7; D may match TRBD1 or TRBD2 (5 bases each). Looked up from germline, CDR1 is GTSNPN and CDR2 is SVGIG (reference sequence). Trimming pared 0 bases from V and 4 bases from J, leaving 7 bases between. CDR3 length: 12 residues. The CDR3 DNA reads TGTGCCTGGAGTGTGGGACCGTACGAGCAGTACTTC. This gives the protein CAWSVGPYEQYF.

This chain's CDR3 is CSASPGLGYTF. The DNA for the CDR3 is TGCAGTGCTAGCCCTGGCCTGGGCTACACCTTC. The V gene is TRBV20-1, the J gene TRBJ1-2, with no clear D. Trimming took 3 bases from V and 8 from J, leaving 10 bases between them. CDR1 DFQATT and CDR2 SNEGSKA come from the germline V gene (reference sequence). The CDR3 covers 11 residues.

This sequence joins TRBV9 and TRBJ2-5; D gene uncertain. This CDR3 has 11 residues. Trimming took off 0 bases at V and 8 bases at J, with 5 bases between the two ends. CDR1 SGDLS and CDR2 YYNGEE come from the germline V gene. The CDR3 coding sequence is TGTGCCAGCAGCGTAGGGATAACCCAGTACTTC. Residues: CASSVGITQYF.

This clone was seen a handful of times. The rearrangement links TRBV5-4 to TRBJ2-5; 9 nucleotides align to TRBD2. CDR1 and CDR2 (germline): SGHNT, YYREEE (reference sequence). The CDR3 totals 14 residues. V lost 2 bases and J lost 4; bases outside the gene matches: 3. This chain's CDR3 is CASSLSGLAETQYF. CDR3 DNA sequence: TGTGCCAGCAGCTTATCGGGACTAGCAGAGACCCAGTACTTC.

The sample holds a few counts of this clone. The chain links TRBV30 to TRBJ1-5; no firm D call. The CDR3 length is 13 residues. Germline-derived CDR1 and CDR2 are GTSNPN and SVGIG (reference sequence). Trimming took off 1 base at V and 5 bases at J, with 9 bases between the two ends. DNA of the CDR3: TGTGCCTGGAGTGAGCAAGCCCATCAGCCCCAGCATTTT. Its translation: CAWSEQAHQPQHF.

This clone was seen more than once but under ten times. This CDR3 is CASQQGVGTDTQYF. CDR3 in DNA: TGTGCCTCTCAACAGGGGGTCGGTACAGATACGCAGTATTTT. J is TRBJ2-3 and V is TRBV30; TRBD1 matches 8 bases. Germline V gene sequence: CDR1 GTSNPN, CDR2 SVGIG (reference sequence). V lost 7 bases to trimming and J lost 3 bases; unmatched junction nucleotides: 9. This CDR3 has 14 residues. Full variable domain (missing parts from reference TRBV30 and TRBJ2-3): SQTIHQWPATLVQPVGSPLSLECTVEGTSNPNLYWYRQAAGRGLQLLFYSVGIGQISSEVPQNLSASRPQDRQFILSSKKLLLSDSGFYLCASQQGVGTDTQYFGPGTRLTVL.